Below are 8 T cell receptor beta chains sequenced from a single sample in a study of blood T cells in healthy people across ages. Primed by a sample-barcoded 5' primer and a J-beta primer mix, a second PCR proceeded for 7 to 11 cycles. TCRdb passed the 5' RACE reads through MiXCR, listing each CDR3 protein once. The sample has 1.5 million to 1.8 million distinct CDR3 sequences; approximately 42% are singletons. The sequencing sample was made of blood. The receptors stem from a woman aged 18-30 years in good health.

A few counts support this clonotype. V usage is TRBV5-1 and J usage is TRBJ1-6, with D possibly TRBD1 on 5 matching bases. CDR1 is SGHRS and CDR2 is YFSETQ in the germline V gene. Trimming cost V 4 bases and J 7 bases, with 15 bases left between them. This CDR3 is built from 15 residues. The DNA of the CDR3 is TGCGCCAGCAGCCAAGGTGGGGGAGGGAATTCACCCCTCCACTTT. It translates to CASSQGGGGNSPLHF.

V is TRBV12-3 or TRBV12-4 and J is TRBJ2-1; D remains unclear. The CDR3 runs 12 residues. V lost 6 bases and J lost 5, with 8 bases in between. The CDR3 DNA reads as TGTGCCAGCAGCAGACCCGACAATGAGCAGTTCTTC. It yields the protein CASSRPDNEQFF.

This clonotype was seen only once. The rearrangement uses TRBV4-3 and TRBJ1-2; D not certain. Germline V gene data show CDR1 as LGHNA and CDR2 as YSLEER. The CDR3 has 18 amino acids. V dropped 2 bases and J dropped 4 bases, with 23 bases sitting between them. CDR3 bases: TGCGCCAGCAGCCAAAACTTGCCCCTCCAGGAGGCGGGCTATGGCTACACCTTC. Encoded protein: CASSQNLPLQEAGYGYTF.

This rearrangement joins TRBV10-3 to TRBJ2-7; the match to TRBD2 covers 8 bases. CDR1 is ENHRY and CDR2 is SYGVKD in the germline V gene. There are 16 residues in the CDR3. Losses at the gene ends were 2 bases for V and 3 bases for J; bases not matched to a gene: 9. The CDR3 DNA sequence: TGTGCCATCAGTGAGAGTTCCGGCGGGAGGAACTACGAGCAGTACTTC. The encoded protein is CAISESSGGRNYEQYF.

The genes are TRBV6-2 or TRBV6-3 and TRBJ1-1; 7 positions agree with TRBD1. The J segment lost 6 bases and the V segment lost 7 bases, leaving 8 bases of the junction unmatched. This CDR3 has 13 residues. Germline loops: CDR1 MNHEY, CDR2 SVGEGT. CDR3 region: CASKEGARAEAFF. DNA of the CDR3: TGTGCCAGCAAAGAGGGGGCGCGCGCTGAAGCTTTCTTT.

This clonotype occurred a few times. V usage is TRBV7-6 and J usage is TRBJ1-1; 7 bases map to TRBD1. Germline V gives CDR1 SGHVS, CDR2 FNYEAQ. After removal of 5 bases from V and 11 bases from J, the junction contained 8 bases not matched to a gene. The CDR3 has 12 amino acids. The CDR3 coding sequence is TGTGCCAGCAGCCCGCAGGGGGGTGCGGCTTTCTTT. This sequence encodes CASSPQGGAAFF.

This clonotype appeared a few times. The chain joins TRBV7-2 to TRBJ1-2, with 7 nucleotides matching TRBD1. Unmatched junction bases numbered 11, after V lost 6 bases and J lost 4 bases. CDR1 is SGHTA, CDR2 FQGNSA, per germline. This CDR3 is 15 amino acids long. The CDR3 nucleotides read TGTGCCAGCAGGCATGATCTGGGACAGCCCTATGGCTACACCTTC. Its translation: CASRHDLGQPYGYTF.

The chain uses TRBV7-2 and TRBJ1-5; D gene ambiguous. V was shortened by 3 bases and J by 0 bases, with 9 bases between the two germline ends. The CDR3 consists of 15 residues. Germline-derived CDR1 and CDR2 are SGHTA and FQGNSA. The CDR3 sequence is CASSFTPYSNQPQHF. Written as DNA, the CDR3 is TGTGCCAGCAGCTTTACTCCATATAGCAATCAGCCCCAGCATTTT.